This entry features one TCR beta chain sequence. These data come from a study of blood T cell repertoires in COVID-19. V shed 6 bases, J shed 8 bases, and the junction held 7 bases outside the gene matches. The CDR3 covers 15 residues. CDR1 is KGHDR and CDR2 is SFDVKD in the germline V gene. Assay used: immunoSEQ multiplex PCR; TCRdb lists only in-frame clones, some missing. The sample lists some 340,000 clones; roughly four fifths were seen once. Those enrolled, adults aged roughly 18 to 100 years, came from about two dozen US areas. What the recovered Cohort 3 donors had was two negative PCRs, clearance, or symptom resolution.

The sequence came from a woman aged 45-60 years who had recovered from COVID-19. The source material was PBMCs or T cells enriched from blood (not recorded which). The V gene is TRBV24-1, the J gene TRBJ2-1, with TRBD2 matching over 12 bases. CDR3 coding DNA: TGTGCCACCAGTTCTCGGACTAGCGGGAAGCATGAGCAGTTCTTC. Its protein product is CATSSRTSGKHEQFF.